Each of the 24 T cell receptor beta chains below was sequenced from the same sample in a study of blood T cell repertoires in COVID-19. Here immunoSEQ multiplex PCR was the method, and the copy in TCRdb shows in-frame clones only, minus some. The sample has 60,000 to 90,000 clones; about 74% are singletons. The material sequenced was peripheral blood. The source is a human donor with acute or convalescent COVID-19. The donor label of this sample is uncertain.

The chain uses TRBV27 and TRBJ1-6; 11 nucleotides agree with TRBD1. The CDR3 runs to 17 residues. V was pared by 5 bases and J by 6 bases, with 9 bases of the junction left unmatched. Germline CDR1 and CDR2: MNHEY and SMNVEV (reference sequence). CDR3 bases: TGTGCCAGCAGTGGAGGGACAGGGGGTTTTTTTAATTCACCCCTCCACTTT. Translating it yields CASSGGTGGFFNSPLHF.

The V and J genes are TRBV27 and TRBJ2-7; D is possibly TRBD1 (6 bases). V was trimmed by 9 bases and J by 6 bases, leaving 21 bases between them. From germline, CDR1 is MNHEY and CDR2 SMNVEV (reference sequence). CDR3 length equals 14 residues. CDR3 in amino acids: CARKPSGHICEQYV. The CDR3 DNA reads TGTGCCAGGAAACCTTCGGGACATATTTGCGAGCAGTACGTC.

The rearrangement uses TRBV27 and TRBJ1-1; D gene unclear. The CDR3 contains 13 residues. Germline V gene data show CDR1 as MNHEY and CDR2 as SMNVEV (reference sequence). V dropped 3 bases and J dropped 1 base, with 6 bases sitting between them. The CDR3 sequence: CASSLRANTEAFF. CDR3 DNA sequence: TGTGCCAGCAGTTTGCGGGCGAACACTGAAGCTTTCTTT.

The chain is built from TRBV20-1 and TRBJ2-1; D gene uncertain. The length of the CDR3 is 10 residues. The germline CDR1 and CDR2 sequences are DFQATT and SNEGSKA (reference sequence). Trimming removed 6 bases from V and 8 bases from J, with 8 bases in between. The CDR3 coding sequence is TGCAGTGCCCAGCAGGATGAGCAGTTCTTC. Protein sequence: CSAQQDEQFF.

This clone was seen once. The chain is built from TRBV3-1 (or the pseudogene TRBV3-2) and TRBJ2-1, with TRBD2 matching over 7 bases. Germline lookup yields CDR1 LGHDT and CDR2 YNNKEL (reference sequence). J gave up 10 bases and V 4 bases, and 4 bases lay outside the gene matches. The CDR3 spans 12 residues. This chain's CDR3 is CASSPGAGEQFF. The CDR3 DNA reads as TGTGCCAGCAGCCCGGGAGCGGGGGAGCAGTTCTTC.

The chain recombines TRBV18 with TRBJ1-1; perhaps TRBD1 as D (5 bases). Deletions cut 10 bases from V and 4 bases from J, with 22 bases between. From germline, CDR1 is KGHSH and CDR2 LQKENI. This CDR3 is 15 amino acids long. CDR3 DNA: TGTGCCACCCCTAACCCCGGGGGTAGGGGCACTGAAGCTTTCTTT. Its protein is CATPNPGGRGTEAFF.

The CDR3 here is CASSPAGEAEQYF. In DNA, the CDR3 is TGTGCCAGCAGTCCGGCCGGCGAGGCTGAGCAGTACTTC. This sequence joins TRBV6-5 and TRBJ2-7, with no clear D. The CDR3 runs to 13 residues. Germline values: CDR1 MNHEY, CDR2 SVGAGI. Trimming pared 5 bases from V and 7 bases from J, leaving 15 bases between.

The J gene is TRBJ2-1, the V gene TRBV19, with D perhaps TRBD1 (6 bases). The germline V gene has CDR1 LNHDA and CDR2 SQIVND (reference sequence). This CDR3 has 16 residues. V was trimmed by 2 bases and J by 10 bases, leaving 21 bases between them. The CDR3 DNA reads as TGTGCCAGTAGTATAAGGGGCAGGGGTTCGTACCGGGAGCAGTTCTTC. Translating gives CASSIRGRGSYREQFF.

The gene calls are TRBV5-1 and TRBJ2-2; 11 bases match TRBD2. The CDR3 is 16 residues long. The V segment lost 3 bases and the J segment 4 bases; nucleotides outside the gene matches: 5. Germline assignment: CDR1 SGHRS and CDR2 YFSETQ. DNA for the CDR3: TGCGCCAGCAGCTCGACTAGCGGGACAGTCACCGGGGAGCTGTTTTTT. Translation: CASSSTSGTVTGELFF. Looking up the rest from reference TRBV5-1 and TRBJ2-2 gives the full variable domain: KAGVTQTPRYLIKTRGQQVTLSCSPISGHRSVSWYQQTPGQGLQFLFEYFSETQRNKGNFPGRFSGRQFSNSRSEMNVSTLELGDSALYLCASSSTSGTVTGELFFGEGSRLTVL.

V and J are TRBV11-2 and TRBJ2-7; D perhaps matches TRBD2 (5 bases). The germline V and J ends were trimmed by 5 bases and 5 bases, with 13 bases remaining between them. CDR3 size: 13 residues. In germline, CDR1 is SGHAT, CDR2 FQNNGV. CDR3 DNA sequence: TGTGCCAGCAGCCCCGGGGATCATAACGAGCAGTACTTC. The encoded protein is CASSPGDHNEQYF. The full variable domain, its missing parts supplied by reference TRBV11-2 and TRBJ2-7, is EAGVAQSPRYKIIEKRQSVAFWCNPISGHATLYWYQQILGQGPKLLIQFQNNGVVDDSQLPKDRFSAERLKGVDSTLKIQPAKLEDSAVYLCASSPGDHNEQYFGPGTRLTVT.

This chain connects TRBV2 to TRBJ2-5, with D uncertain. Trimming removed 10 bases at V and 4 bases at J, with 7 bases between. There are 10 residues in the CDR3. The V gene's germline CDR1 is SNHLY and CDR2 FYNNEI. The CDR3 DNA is TGTGCCACGGGTCGAGAGACCCAGTACTTC. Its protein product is CATGRETQYF. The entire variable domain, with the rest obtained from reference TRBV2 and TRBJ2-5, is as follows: EPEVTQTPSHQVTQMGQEVILRCVPISNHLYFYWYRQILGQKVEFLVSFYNNEISEKSEIFDDQFSVERPDGSNFTLKIRSTKLEDSAMYFCATGRETQYFGPGTRLLVL.

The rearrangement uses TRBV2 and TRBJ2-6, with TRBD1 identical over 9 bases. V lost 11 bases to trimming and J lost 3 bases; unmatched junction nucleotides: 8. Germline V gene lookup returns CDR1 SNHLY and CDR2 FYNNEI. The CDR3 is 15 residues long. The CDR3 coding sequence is TGTGCCTGCGTTCACAGGGGGCTTGGGGCCAACGTCCTGACTTTC. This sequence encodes CACVHRGLGANVLTF.

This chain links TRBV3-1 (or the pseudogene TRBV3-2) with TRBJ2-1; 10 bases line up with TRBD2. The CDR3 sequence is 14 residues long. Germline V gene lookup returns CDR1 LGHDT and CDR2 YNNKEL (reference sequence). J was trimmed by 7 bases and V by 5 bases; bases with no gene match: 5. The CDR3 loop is CASSSRTSGNEQFF. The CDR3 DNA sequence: TGTGCCAGCAGCTCGCGGACTAGCGGAAATGAGCAGTTCTTC.

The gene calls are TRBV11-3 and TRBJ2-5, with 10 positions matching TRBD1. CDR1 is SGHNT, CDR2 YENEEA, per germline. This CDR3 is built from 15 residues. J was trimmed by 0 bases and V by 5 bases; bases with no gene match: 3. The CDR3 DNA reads TGTGCCAGCAGCGAGGGACAGGGGTACCAAGAGACCCAGTACTTC. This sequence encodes CASSEGQGYQETQYF.

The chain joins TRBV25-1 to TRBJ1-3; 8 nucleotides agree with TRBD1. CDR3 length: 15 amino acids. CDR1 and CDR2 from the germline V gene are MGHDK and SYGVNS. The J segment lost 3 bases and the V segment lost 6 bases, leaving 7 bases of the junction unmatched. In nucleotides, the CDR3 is TGTGCCAGCAGCTCCCGGGACAGGATTGGAAACACCATATATTTT. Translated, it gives CASSSRDRIGNTIYF. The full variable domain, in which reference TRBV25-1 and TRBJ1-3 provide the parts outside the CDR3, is EADIYQTPRYLVIGTGKKITLECSQTMGHDKMYWYQQDPGMELHLIHYSYGVNSTEKGDLSSESTVSRIRTEHFPLTLESARPSHTSQYLCASSSRDRIGNTIYFGEGSWLTVV.

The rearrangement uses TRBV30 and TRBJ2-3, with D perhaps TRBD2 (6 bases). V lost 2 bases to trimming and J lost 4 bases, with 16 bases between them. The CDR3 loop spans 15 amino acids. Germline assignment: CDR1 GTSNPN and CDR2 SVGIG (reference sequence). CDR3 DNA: TGTGCCTGGAGTCCCCTTGCGGGGCGCCCAGATACGCAGTATTTT. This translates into CAWSPLAGRPDTQYF.

The DNA of the CDR3 is TGTGCCAGCAGCAAGGGGAATTCACCCCTCCACTTT. It is translated as CASSKGNSPLHF. The chain uses TRBV6-5 and TRBJ1-6, with D possibly TRBD1 on 5 matching bases. This CDR3 has 12 residues. Germline values: CDR1 MNHEY, CDR2 SVGAGI. V shed 6 bases and J shed 7 bases, with 7 bases lying between them.

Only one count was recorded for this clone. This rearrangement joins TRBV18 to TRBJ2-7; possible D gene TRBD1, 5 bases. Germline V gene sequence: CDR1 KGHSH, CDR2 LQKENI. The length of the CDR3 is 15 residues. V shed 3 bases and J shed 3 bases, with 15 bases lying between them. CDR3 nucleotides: TGTGCCAGCTCACCCCTGGTCGGCAGGGACTACGAGCAGTACTTC. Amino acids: CASSPLVGRDYEQYF.

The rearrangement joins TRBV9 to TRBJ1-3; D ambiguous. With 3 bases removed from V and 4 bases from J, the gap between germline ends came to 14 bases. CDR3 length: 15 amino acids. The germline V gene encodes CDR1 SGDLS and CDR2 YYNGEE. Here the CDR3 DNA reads TGTGCCAGCAGCGCCCAGAGCGCCAAGGGAAACACCATATATTTT. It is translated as CASSAQSAKGNTIYF.

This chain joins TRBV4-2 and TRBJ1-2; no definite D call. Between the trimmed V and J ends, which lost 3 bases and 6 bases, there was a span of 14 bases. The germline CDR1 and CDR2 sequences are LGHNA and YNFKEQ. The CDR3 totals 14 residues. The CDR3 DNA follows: TGTGCCAGCAGCCAGCAGAGGCAAAACCATGGCTACACCTTC. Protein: CASSQQRQNHGYTF.

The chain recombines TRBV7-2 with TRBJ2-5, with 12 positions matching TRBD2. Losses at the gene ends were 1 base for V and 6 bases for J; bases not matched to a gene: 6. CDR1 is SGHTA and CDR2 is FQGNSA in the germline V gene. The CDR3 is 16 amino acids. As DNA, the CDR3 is TGTGCCAGCAGCTTAGATCCTAGCGGGGGGGCGAAGACCCAGTACTTC. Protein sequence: CASSLDPSGGAKTQYF.

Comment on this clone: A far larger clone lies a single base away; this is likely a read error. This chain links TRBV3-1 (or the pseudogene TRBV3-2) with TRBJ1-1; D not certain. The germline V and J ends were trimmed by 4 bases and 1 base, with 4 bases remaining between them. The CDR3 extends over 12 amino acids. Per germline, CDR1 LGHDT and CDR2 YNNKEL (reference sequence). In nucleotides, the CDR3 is TGTGCCAGCAGCCCCTCGAACACTGAAGCTTTCTTT. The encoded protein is CASSPSNTEAFF.

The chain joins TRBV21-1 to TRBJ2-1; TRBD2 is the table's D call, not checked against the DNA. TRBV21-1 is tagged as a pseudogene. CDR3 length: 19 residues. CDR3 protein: CASSNHGSSGGNSYNEQFF. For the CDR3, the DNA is TGTGCCAGCAGCAACCACGGGTCTAGCGGGGGGAACTCCTACAATGAGCAGTTCTTC.

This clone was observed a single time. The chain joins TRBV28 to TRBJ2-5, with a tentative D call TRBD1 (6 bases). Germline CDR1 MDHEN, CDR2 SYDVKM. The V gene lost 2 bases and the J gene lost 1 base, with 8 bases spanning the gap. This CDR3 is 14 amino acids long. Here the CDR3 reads CASSLIRGQETQYF. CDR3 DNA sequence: TGTGCCAGCAGTTTAATCAGGGGCCAAGAGACCCAGTACTTC.